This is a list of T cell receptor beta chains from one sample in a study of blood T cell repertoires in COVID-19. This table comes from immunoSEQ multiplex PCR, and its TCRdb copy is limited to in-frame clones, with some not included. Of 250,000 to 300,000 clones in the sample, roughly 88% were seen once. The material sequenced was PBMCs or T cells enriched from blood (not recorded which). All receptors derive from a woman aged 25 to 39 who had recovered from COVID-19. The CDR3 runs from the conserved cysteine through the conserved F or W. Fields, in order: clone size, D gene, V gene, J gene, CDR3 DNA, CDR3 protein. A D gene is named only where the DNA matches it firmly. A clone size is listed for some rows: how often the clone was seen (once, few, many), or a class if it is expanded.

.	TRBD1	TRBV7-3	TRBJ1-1	TGTGCCAGCAGCCTTAACAGGGGATCTGAAGCTTTCTTT	CASSLNRGSEAFF
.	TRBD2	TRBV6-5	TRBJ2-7	TGTGCCAGCAGTTACGGGGGGGGGACCTACGAGCAGTACTTC	CASSYGGGTYEQYF
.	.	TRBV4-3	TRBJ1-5	TGCGCCAGCAGCCAAGATCATACGGGGGTCGGCAATCAGCCCCAGCATTTT	CASSQDHTGVGNQPQHF
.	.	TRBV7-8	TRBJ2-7	TGTGCCAGCAGCTTACGGTACCGGGACTCTGTTACCTTCTACGAGCAGTACTTC	CASSLRYRDSVTFYEQYF
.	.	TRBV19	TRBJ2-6	TGTGCCAGTAGTATTGGACCTAGCGCCTCTGGGGCCAACGTCCTGACTTTC	CASSIGPSASGANVLTF
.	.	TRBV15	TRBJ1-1	TGTGCCACCAGCAGAGACCCCCAGATTTCACCTGAAGCTTTCTTT	CATSRDPQISPEAFF
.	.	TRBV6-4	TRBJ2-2	TGTGCCAGCAGTGAAGTAGCCACCGGGGAGCTGTTTTTT	CASSEVATGELFF
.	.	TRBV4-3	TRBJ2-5	TGCGCCAGCAGCCAAGATGGCTTAGCATATGAGACCCAGTACTTC	CASSQDGLAYETQYF
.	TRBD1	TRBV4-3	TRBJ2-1	TGCGCCAGCAGCCTACAGCACGGGACAGGCTCCTACAATGAGCAGTTCTTC	CASSLQHGTGSYNEQFF
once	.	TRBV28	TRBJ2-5	TGTGCCAGCAGTTTGACACCCACTGGGGGCGCGGAGACCCAGTACTTC	CASSLTPTGGAETQYF
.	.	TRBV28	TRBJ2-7	TGTGCCACGGTATGGCGGGGAGGCCTCGAGCAGTACTTC	CATVWRGGLEQYF
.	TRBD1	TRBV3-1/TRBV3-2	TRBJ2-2	TGTGCCAGCAGCCTGCAGGGGGTAACCGGGGAGCTGTTTTTT	CASSLQGVTGELFF
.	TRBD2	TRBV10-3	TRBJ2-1	TGTGCCATCAGGACTAGCGGGAGCCATGGCTCCTACAATGAGCAGTTCTTC	CAIRTSGSHGSYNEQFF
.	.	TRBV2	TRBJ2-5	TGTGCCAGCAGTGTTGAGGAGGGGACCCAGTACTTC	CASSVEEGTQYF
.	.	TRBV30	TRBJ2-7	TGTGCCTGGACCCGGTTGAGGGCCCCCCTCGGGCAGTACTTC	CAWTRLRAPLGQYF
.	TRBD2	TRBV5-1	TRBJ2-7	TGCGCCAGCAGCTCCGCCGGGACTAGCTCCTACGAGCAGTACTTC	CASSSAGTSSYEQYF
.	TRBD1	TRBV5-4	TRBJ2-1	TGTGCCAGCAGCTTGAAGGACAGGGGGCTCAGGGAGCAGTTCTTC	CASSLKDRGLREQFF
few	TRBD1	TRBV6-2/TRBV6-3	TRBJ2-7	TGTGCCAGCAGTTACTCCGGGACAGGGAGCTTTTACGAGCAGTACTTC	CASSYSGTGSFYEQYF
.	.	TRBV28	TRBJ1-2	TGTGCCAGCAGTCCTAATCTTAACTATGGCTACACCTTC	CASSPNLNYGYTF
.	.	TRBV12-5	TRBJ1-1	TGTGCTAGTGGTTTGGTACGTCGAGGGGGAGAGTTCGCAGCTTTCTTT	CASGLVRRGGEFAAFF
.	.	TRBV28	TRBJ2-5	TGTGCCAGCAATTTATGGACTAACCAAGAGACCCAGTACTTC	CASNLWTNQETQYF
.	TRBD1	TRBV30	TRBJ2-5	TGTGCCTGCGGACAGGGGGTGCAGACCCAGTACTTC	CACGQGVQTQYF
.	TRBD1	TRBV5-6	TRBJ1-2	TGTGCCAGCAGCCGTCGGCCGCAGGGGGCGCGGACCTTC	CASSRRPQGARTF
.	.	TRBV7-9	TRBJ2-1	TGTGCCAGCAGCCAAGCGCCCTACAATGAGCAGTTCTTC	CASSQAPYNEQFF
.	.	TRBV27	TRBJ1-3	TGTGCCAGCCTGTCTGGAAACACCATATATTTT	CASLSGNTIYF
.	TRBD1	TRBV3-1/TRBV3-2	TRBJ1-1	TGTGCCAGCAGCCCACACGGGACAGGGATATACACTGAAGCTTTCTTT	CASSPHGTGIYTEAFF
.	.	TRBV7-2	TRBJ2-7	TGTGCCAGCAGCAGTAGAGGGGGAGAGTACGAGCAGTACTTC	CASSSRGGEYEQYF
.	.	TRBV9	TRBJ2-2	TGTGCCAGCAGCGTAGCCGTGGGAGGCGGGGAGCTGTTTTTT	CASSVAVGGGELFF
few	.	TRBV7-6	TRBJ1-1	TGTGCCAGCAGCACCACGCGGAACACTGAAGCTTTCTTT	CASSTTRNTEAFF
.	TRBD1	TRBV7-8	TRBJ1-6	TGTGCCAGCCTCGAACTCCGGGACAGGGGGCCCGGTAATTCACCCCTCCACTTT	CASLELRDRGPGNSPLHF
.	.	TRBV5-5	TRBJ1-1	TGTGCCAGCAGCTTGGGACAGCCGTCGCGGGGGAACACTGAAGCTTTCTTT	CASSLGQPSRGNTEAFF
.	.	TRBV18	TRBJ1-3	TGTGCCAGCTCAGCCTTTGGGGAGAAATCCTCTGGAAACACCATATATTTT	CASSAFGEKSSGNTIYF
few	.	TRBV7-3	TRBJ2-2	TGTGCCAGCAGCTCCTCGGGGAGCGGGGAGCTGTTTTTT	CASSSSGSGELFF
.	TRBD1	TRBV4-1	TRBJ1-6	TGCGCCAGCAGCCCACAGGGGTCGGCCTATAATTCACCCCTCCACTTT	CASSPQGSAYNSPLHF